One sample yielded the 15 T cell receptor beta chains listed below, sequenced in a study of cytomegalovirus exposure and HLA in healthy donors. With 60 Vbeta and 13 Jbeta primers, the PCR was carried out. Only in-frame clones appear in the TCRdb table, and some are missing; sequencing was by immunoSEQ multiplex PCR. The data hold around 150,000 clones, with around 77% observed a single time. The sample consisted of PBMCs. These receptors were obtained from a woman younger than 45 in good health and CMV-seronegative.

The rearrangement joins TRBV11-1 to TRBJ2-3; D not resolved. V lost 2 bases to trimming and J lost 2 bases, with 8 bases between them. The germline V gene encodes CDR1 SGHAT and CDR2 FQDESV (reference sequence). The CDR3 is 14 residues long. The CDR3 spells CASSLTVVTDTQYF. CDR3 DNA sequence: TGTGCCAGCAGCTTAACAGTAGTCACAGATACGCAGTATTTT.

The V gene is TRBV2, the J gene TRBJ2-7, with D perhaps TRBD1 (6 bases). Germline V CDR1 and CDR2: SNHLY, FYNNEI. There are 12 residues in the CDR3. Trimming pared 5 bases from V and 3 bases from J, leaving 8 bases between. CDR3 in DNA: TGTGCCAGCAGTCCACAGGGCTACGAGCAGTACTTC. Translated: CASSPQGYEQYF.

This chain uses TRBV5-1 with TRBJ2-1; D may be TRBD2 (5 bases). The CDR3 totals 15 residues. Between the trimmed V and J ends, which lost 0 bases and 3 bases, there was a span of 10 bases. From germline, CDR1 is SGHRS and CDR2 YFSETQ. The CDR3 reads CASSLDGDGYNEQFF. CDR3 bases: TGCGCCAGCAGCTTGGACGGGGATGGCTACAATGAGCAGTTCTTC.

This clone showed up just a few times. The rearrangement joins TRBV7-2 to TRBJ2-3; D perhaps matches TRBD1 (6 bases). The CDR3 runs 15 residues. Per germline, CDR1 SGHTA and CDR2 FQGNSA. The V and J ends lost 4 bases and 0 bases respectively, with 11 bases between them. In nucleotides, the CDR3 is TGTGCCAGCAGCTACGGGACAACTAGCACAGATACGCAGTATTTT. The encoded protein is CASSYGTTSTDTQYF.

This clone was detected ten times or more. The DNA of the CDR3 is TGTGCCAGCAGCCCCACCGACAGGGACCTAGAAGCTTTCTTT. It codes for CASSPTDRDLEAFF. This chain connects TRBV5-4 to TRBJ1-1; 7 nucleotides line up with TRBD1. The ends lost 4 bases at V and 8 bases at J; junction bases unmatched: 11. Germline CDR1 SGHNT, CDR2 YYREEE (reference sequence). CDR3 length: 14 amino acids.

This clone was observed a few times. The chain combines TRBV7-2 with TRBJ1-2; 8 bases are shared with TRBD1. Germline loops: CDR1 SGHTA, CDR2 FQGNSA. Trimming cost V 4 bases and J 2 bases; bases outside gene matches: 3. This CDR3 comprises 14 residues. The CDR3 sequence is CASSWGQVNYGYTF. CDR3 nucleotide sequence: TGTGCCAGCAGCTGGGGACAGGTGAACTATGGCTACACCTTC.

The rearrangement joins TRBV5-4 to TRBJ2-2; the D gene is possibly TRBD1 (6 bases). The V gene's germline CDR1 is SGHNT and CDR2 YYREEE (reference sequence). V lost 4 bases, J lost 0 bases, and 10 bases lay in between. The CDR3 contains 15 residues. Here the CDR3 reads CASSTDSANTGELFF. CDR3 nucleotides: TGTGCCAGCAGCACGGACAGCGCGAACACCGGGGAGCTGTTTTTT.

This chain joins TRBV7-2 and TRBJ1-1, with a weak D call TRBD1 (6 bases). V dropped 5 bases and J dropped 7 bases, with 11 bases sitting between them. The CDR3 runs to 12 residues. Germline-derived CDR1 and CDR2 are SGHTA and FQGNSA. The DNA for the CDR3 is TGTGCCAGCAGCCGCGACAGGTTTGAAGCTTTCTTT. This gives the protein CASSRDRFEAFF.

The rearrangement joins TRBV6-1 to TRBJ2-5; 8 nucleotides agree with TRBD2. Germline loops: CDR1 MNHNS, CDR2 SASEGT. There are 13 residues in the CDR3. V lost 6 bases to trimming and J lost 1 base; unmatched junction nucleotides: 1. The CDR3 here is CASRRGAQETQYF. The CDR3 region has the DNA TGTGCCAGCAGGCGGGGGGCCCAAGAGACCCAGTACTTC.

The chain employs TRBV2 and TRBJ1-1; 9 bases fit TRBD1. CDR3 size: 14 residues. Germline V CDR1 and CDR2: SNHLY, FYNNEI. Losses at the gene ends were 6 bases for V and 1 base for J; bases not matched to a gene: 3. This chain's CDR3 is CASRTGGPNTEAFF. In DNA, the CDR3 is TGTGCCAGCAGGACAGGGGGACCGAACACTGAAGCTTTCTTT.

This clone has only a few counts. This chain uses TRBV5-1 with TRBJ2-1; TRBD2 matches at 7 bases. The CDR3 is 15 amino acids. Per the germline V gene, CDR1 is SGHRS and CDR2 is YFSETQ. Trimming took 2 bases from V and 5 from J; bases not matched to a gene: 7. Here the CDR3 DNA reads TGCGCCAGCAGCTTCGGACTAGATTGGGACAATGAGCAGTTCTTC. Protein product: CASSFGLDWDNEQFF. The full variable domain, rest sourced from reference TRBV5-1 and TRBJ2-1, is KAGVTQTPRYLIKTRGQQVTLSCSPISGHRSVSWYQQTPGQGLQFLFEYFSETQRNKGNFPGRFSGRQFSNSRSEMNVSTLELGDSALYLCASSFGLDWDNEQFFGPGTRLTVL.

The chain combines TRBV7-9 with TRBJ1-1, with 10 bases matching TRBD1. After removal of 8 bases from V and 5 bases from J, the junction contained 5 bases not matched to a gene. CDR1 is SEHNR, CDR2 FQNEAQ, per germline (reference sequence). The CDR3 is 13 amino acids. CDR3 DNA: TGTGCCAGCCGGGGACAGGGGACGACTGAAGCTTTCTTT. It translates to CASRGQGTTEAFF.

V is TRBV5-1 and J is TRBJ2-7, with D maybe TRBD1 (6 bases). V shed 6 bases and J shed 9 bases, with 19 bases lying between them. Germline CDR1 reads SGHRS; CDR2 reads YFSETQ. CDR3 length equals 13 residues. The CDR3 region has the DNA TGCGCCAGCACCACCGAACAGGGATCTGGGCAGTACTTC. Encoded protein: CASTTEQGSGQYF.

This clone was seen more than once but under ten times. This chain uses TRBV7-4 with TRBJ1-2; 10 bases match TRBD1. Trimming cost V 5 bases and J 4 bases; bases outside gene matches: 7. The length of the CDR3 is 15 residues. Germline V gene sequence: CDR1 SGHVT, CDR2 SQSDAQ. This CDR3 is CASSRPTGGVYGYTF. The CDR3 bases are TGTGCCAGCAGCAGACCGACAGGGGGCGTCTATGGCTACACCTTC.

This chain links TRBV5-4 with TRBJ1-1; maybe TRBD1 (5 bases). The CDR3 runs 18 residues. V lost 7 bases, J lost 0 bases, and 25 bases lay in between. Per germline, CDR1 SGHNT and CDR2 YYREEE (reference sequence). The CDR3 bases are TGTGCCAGCTTAAAGAGGGAGGGCGGGACCAATATGAACACTGAAGCTTTCTTT. This translates into CASLKREGGTNMNTEAFF.